This is a list of T cell receptor beta chains from one sample in a study of CD8+ T cells in alopecia areata. TCRdb's copy holds only in-frame clones and misses some; the assay was immunoSEQ multiplex PCR. The sample lists roughly 59,000 clones; approximately 45% were seen once. The sample consisted of CD8+ T cells sorted from blood, taken at week 0. The receptors stem from a human donor with alopecia areata. Both conserved end residues are part of each CDR3. Each record gives: D gene, clone size, V gene, J gene, CDR3 protein, CDR3 DNA. The D gene is left open where the match is weak. The size entry is marked missing in some rows and otherwise reads once, few, many or a size class.

.	few	TRBV6-6	TRBJ2-4	CASSGDSPHLFGIQYF	TGTGCCAGCAGTGGGGACTCTCCACACCTCTTCGGCATTCAGTACTTC
TRBD2	.	TRBV5-6	TRBJ2-7	CASSWGTSGRQSSYEQYF	TGTGCCAGCAGCTGGGGGACTAGCGGGAGGCAGAGCTCCTACGAGCAGTACTTC
.	.	TRBV7-9	TRBJ2-1	CASSLVVGSGQFF	TGTGCCAGCAGCTTAGTAGTCGGGAGTGGGCAGTTCTTC
.	once	TRBV9	TRBJ2-5	CASSPERFQETQYF	TGTGCCAGCAGTCCGGAGCGATTCCAAGAGACCCAGTACTTC
.	.	TRBV9	TRBJ2-7	CASSVDGGTIYEQYF	TGTGCCAGCAGCGTAGACGGCGGAACGATCTACGAGCAGTACTTC
TRBD2	few	TRBV29-1	TRBJ2-1	CSVEGLAGVSNEQFF	TGCAGCGTTGAAGGACTAGCGGGAGTTTCAAATGAGCAGTTCTTC
TRBD2	.	TRBV7-2	TRBJ2-3	CASSPRLAGGETDTQYF	TGTGCCAGCAGCCCCCGACTAGCGGGAGGAGAGACAGATACGCAGTATTTT
.	.	TRBV19	TRBJ1-5	CASSSGPNNQPQHF	TGTGCCAGTAGTTCCGGGCCAAACAATCAGCCCCAGCATTTT
.	.	TRBV6-5	TRBJ1-4	CASSLDTATNEKLFF	TGTGCCAGCAGTCTGGACACGGCAACTAATGAAAAACTGTTTTTT
.	.	TRBV6-5	TRBJ2-1	CASSYSIGQRNNEQFF	TGTGCCAGCAGTTACTCGATTGGACAGCGGAACAATGAGCAGTTCTTC
TRBD2	once	TRBV11-2	TRBJ2-3	CASTSGDTQYF	TGTGCCAGCACTAGCGGGGATACGCAGTATTTT
TRBD1	few	TRBV30	TRBJ2-7	CAWSSTRDRDYEQYF	TGTGCCTGGAGTTCGACGAGGGACAGAGATTACGAGCAGTACTTC
.	.	TRBV7-9	TRBJ2-5	CASSPPGGQETQYF	TGTGCCAGCAGCCCCCCGGGTGGCCAAGAGACCCAGTACTTC
TRBD1	.	TRBV9	TRBJ1-1	CASSIGQGTEAFF	TGTGCCAGCAGCATTGGACAGGGTACTGAAGCTTTCTTT